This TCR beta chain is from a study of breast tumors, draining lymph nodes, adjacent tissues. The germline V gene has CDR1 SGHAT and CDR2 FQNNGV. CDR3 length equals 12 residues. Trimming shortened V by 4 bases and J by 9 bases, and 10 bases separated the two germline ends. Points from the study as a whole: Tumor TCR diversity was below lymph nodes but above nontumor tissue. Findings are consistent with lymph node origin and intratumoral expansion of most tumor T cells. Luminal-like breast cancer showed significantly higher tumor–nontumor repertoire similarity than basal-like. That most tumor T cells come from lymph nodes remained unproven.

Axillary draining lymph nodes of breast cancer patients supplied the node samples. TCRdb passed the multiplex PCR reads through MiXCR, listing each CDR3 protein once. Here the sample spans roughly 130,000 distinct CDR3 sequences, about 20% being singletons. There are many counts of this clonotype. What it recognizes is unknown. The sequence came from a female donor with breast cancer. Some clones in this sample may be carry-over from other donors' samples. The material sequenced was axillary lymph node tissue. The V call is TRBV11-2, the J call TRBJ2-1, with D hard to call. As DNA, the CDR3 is TGTGCCAGCAGCTGGATAATTCCTGAGCAGTTCTTC. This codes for CASSWIIPEQFF.